The rows below give T cell receptor beta chains drawn from one sample of a study of T cells in localized non-small cell lung cancer. Clones were sequenced by immunoSEQ multiplex PCR, and TCRdb holds only the in-frame ones, with some missing. Among around 750 clones listed, under 30% were seen once. The source was lung tumor tissue, collected before any cancer treatment. The receptors shown here come from a female donor at least 60 years old with stage I squamous cell lung carcinoma. Both conserved end residues are part of each CDR3. A D gene is named only where the DNA matches it firmly. Size is omitted from some rows. Given values are once, few, many or a class for expanded clones.

clone size | J gene | V gene | D gene | CDR3 DNA | CDR3 protein
- | TRBJ2-5 | TRBV19 | - | TGTGCCAGTAGTATAGATATCGGGCCAATTCCGTACCAAGAGACCCAGTACTTC | CASSIDIGPIPYQETQYF
- | TRBJ1-2 | TRBV6-8 | TRBD1 | TGTGCCAGCAGTCTTCAGGGGGGTTCCCTCTATGGCTACACCTTC | CASSLQGGSLYGYTF
few | TRBJ1-1 | TRBV9 | - | TGTGCCAGCAGCGTCGAAGGGGTACGGGTGCACACTGAAGCTTTCTTT | CASSVEGVRVHTEAFF
- | TRBJ2-7 | TRBV28 | - | TGTGCCAGCAACTCGGGACACCCGTCCTACGAGCAGTACTTC | CASNSGHPSYEQYF
- | TRBJ2-5 | TRBV18 | TRBD2 | TGTGCCAGCTCACTCTTGCGGGAGGCGGGAGAGACCCAGTACTTC | CASSLLREAGETQYF
- | TRBJ2-7 | TRBV11-3 | TRBD1 | TGTGCCAGCAGCTTGACAGGGGGCGGGTACGAGCAGTACTTC | CASSLTGGGYEQYF
- | TRBJ1-1 | TRBV23-1 | - | TGCGCCAGCAGCCAAACAAAGGACACTGAAGCTTTCTTT | CASSQTKDTEAFF
- | TRBJ2-3 | TRBV10-2 | - | TGCGCCAGCAGTGAGTCAGGGGGCACAGATACGCAGTATTTT | CASSESGGTDTQYF
few | TRBJ2-2 | TRBV12-5 | TRBD1 | TGTGCTAGTGGTTTGGGGACAGGGAAGGACACCGGGGAGCTGTTTTTT | CASGLGTGKDTGELFF
large | TRBJ2-7 | TRBV6-8 | TRBD1 | TGTGCCATCAGGATGGACAGGTCCTACGAGCAGTACTTC | CAIRMDRSYEQYF
few | TRBJ1-2 | TRBV9 | - | TGTGCCAGCAGCGAGGGACTAGAGCAGGGCAGTGGCTACACCTTC | CASSEGLEQGSGYTF
large | TRBJ2-2 | TRBV6-8 | - | TGTGCCAGCATTAGACTTAACACCGGGGAGCTGTTTTTT | CASIRLNTGELFF
- | TRBJ1-2 | TRBV19 | - | TGTGCCAGTAGTATAGAGGCTACAGGGACGACTAACTATGGCTACACCTTC | CASSIEATGTTNYGYTF
few | TRBJ2-2 | TRBV5-1 | - | TGCGCCAGCAGCATGTCGACCGCCGAGACCGGGGAGCTGTTTTTT | CASSMSTAETGELFF
few | TRBJ1-1 | TRBV6-8 | - | TGTGCCAGCAGTTACCAGGGCGCGGTTGAAGCTTTCTTT | CASSYQGAVEAFF
few | TRBJ1-1 | TRBV15 | - | TGTGCCACCAGCAGAGATCCGATGAACACTGAAGCTTTCTTT | CATSRDPMNTEAFF
- | TRBJ1-1 | TRBV15 | - | TGTGCCACCAGCAGCGAGGGAGCCAACACTGAAGCTTTCTTT | CATSSEGANTEAFF
- | TRBJ2-7 | TRBV19 | TRBD2 | TGTGCCAGTAGTCGGACTAGCGGGCCTTACGAGCAGTACTTC | CASSRTSGPYEQYF
- | TRBJ1-1 | TRBV28 | - | TGTGCCAGCAGTCATGGGGAATTGCAGCTTGAAGCTTTCTTT | CASSHGELQLEAFF
- | TRBJ1-5 | TRBV9 | - | TGTGCCAGCAGCTTAGGCGTGGGGGAGCCCCAGCATTTT | CASSLGVGEPQHF
- | TRBJ2-5 | TRBV11-3 | TRBD1 | TGTGCCAGCAGCCCTACAGGGGATTTAGAGACCCAGTACTTC | CASSPTGDLETQYF
- | TRBJ2-7 | TRBV10-2 | TRBD1 | TGCGCCATCAGTATTGGACAGGGGGAGTACTCCTACGAGCAGTACTTC | CAISIGQGEYSYEQYF
- | TRBJ2-3 | TRBV5-1 | TRBD2 | TGCGCCAGCAGCTTGCTAGCGGGAGAGGCAGATACGCAGTATTTT | CASSLLAGEADTQYF
few | TRBJ1-5 | TRBV6-8 | - | TGTGCCAGCAGTTACTCAGGCCTCCAGCCCCAGCATTTT | CASSYSGLQPQHF
- | TRBJ2-3 | TRBV7-4 | TRBD1 | TGTGCCAGCAGCTCACCCGGGACAGGGGGGGCTAGCACAGATACGCAGTATTTT | CASSSPGTGGASTDTQYF
medium-sized | TRBJ1-2 | TRBV5-1 | - | TGCGCCAGCAGCTTTCGGACGGAGGAAAGCGGCTACACCTTC | CASSFRTEESGYTF
- | TRBJ2-2 | TRBV10-2 | - | TGCGCCAGCAGTCCGGGCGGACAAAACACCGGGGAGCTGTTTTTT | CASSPGGQNTGELFF
large | TRBJ1-1 | TRBV11-3 | - | TGTGCCAGCAGCTTAGGGGGATGGGACACTGAAGCTTTCTTT | CASSLGGWDTEAFF
- | TRBJ2-3 | TRBV7-6 | - | TGTGCCAGCAGCCCTACCACAGGGGAGGGAGCCACAGATACGCAGTATTTT | CASSPTTGEGATDTQYF
- | TRBJ1-2 | TRBV6-8 | - | TGTGCCAGCAGTTACAGGGTCTATGGCTACACCTTC | CASSYRVYGYTF
few | TRBJ1-4 | TRBV9 | - | TGTGCCAGCAGCGACAGCCTTAATGAAAAACTGTTTTTT | CASSDSLNEKLFF
- | TRBJ2-2 | TRBV7-5 | - | TGTGCCAGCAGCTATGGGGCAGCCGCGAACACCGGGGAGCTGTTTTTT | CASSYGAAANTGELFF
- | TRBJ2-2 | TRBV6-8 | - | TGTGCCAGCAGTCCCTCCATAGGTGGCGGGGAGCTGTTTTTT | CASSPSIGGGELFF
- | TRBJ1-6 | TRBV28 | TRBD1 | TGTGCCAGCAGACCCGGACAGGGTGGTTCACCCCTCCACTTT | CASRPGQGGSPLHF
few | TRBJ2-3 | TRBV11-3 | - | TGTGCCAGCAGCTGGTCGCTAGCCACAGATACGCAGTATTTT | CASSWSLATDTQYF
- | TRBJ1-2 | TRBV2 | TRBD1 | TGTGCCAGCGGGACAGGGGGAGGAGGCTACACCTTC | CASGTGGGGYTF
- | TRBJ2-1 | TRBV19 | TRBD2 | TGTGCCAGTGCGGGGGTAGCGGGACCCTACAATGAGCAGTTCTTC | CASAGVAGPYNEQFF
- | TRBJ1-2 | TRBV6-8 | - | TGTGCCAGCAGTTACCAAGATTCAGGGTTCCAAAACTATGGCTACACCTTC | CASSYQDSGFQNYGYTF
once | TRBJ1-4 | TRBV5-1 | TRBD1 | TGCGCCAGCAGCGCGGGACAGGCCTATTCGGGCGAAAAACTGTTTTTT | CASSAGQAYSGEKLFF
large | TRBJ2-7 | TRBV16 | - | TGTGCCAGCAGCCGCACGGGGCCGGGAAGCTCCTACGAGCAGTACTTC | CASSRTGPGSSYEQYF